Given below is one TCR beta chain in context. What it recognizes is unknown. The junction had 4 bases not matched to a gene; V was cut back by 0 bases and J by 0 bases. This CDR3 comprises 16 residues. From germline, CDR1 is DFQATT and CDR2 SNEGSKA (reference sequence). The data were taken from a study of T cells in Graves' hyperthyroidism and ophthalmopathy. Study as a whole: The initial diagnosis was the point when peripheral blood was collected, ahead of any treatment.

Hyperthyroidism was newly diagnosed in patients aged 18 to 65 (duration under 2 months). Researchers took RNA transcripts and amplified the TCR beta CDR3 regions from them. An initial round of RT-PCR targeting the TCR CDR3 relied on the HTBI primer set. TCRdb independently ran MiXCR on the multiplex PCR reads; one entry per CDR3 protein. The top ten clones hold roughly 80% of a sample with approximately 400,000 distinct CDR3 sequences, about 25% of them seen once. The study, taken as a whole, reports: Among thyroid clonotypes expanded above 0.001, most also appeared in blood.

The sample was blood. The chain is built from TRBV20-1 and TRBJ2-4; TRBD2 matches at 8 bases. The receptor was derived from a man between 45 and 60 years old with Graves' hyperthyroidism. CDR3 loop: CSARDERGLAKNIQYF. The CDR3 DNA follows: TGCAGTGCTAGAGATGAGCGGGGGCTAGCCAAAAACATTCAGTACTTC.